This T cell receptor beta chain was documented in a study of shared clonotypes between healthy human individuals. Some clones are missing from TCRdb's copy, which holds only in-frame ones; the method was immunoSEQ multiplex PCR. The sample lists about 2.5 million clones, 85% to 95% seen once, with around 0.4% in the top ten. Germline assignment: CDR1 SEHNR and CDR2 FQNEAQ (reference sequence). This CDR3 comprises 17 residues. Trimming stripped 0 bases from V and 4 bases from J, with 16 bases between. The material sequenced was naive CD4+ T cells from PBMCs. The subset is: CD45RA+ positively selected. The V call is TRBV7-9, the J call TRBJ1-3; TRBD1 might be the D (5 bases). The receptor's source is a man aged 18 to 30 in good health. Some clones in this sample may be carry-over from other donors' samples. The CDR3 here is CASSLARTPWRGNTIYF. DNA for the CDR3: TGTGCCAGCAGCTTAGCGCGGACACCATGGAGGGGAAACACCATATATTTT.